The T cell receptor (beta chain) described here comes from a study of CD8+CD57+ T cells in acquired aplastic anemia. The template for TCR beta VDJ and CDR3 sequence profiling was genomic DNA. Via MiXCR, TCRdb re-called the reads, giving one row per CDR3 protein. This sample has some 280,000 distinct CDR3 sequences, with roughly 50% found just once. Germline V gives CDR1 SEHNR, CDR2 FQNEAQ (reference sequence). This CDR3 is built from 14 residues. With V trimmed by 1 base and J by 5 bases, 3 bases remained unmatched. V is TRBV7-9 and J is TRBJ2-5, with TRBD2 matching over 8 bases. The specimen was sorted CD4+, CD8+, or CD8+CD57+ T cells (not recorded which) from PBMCs. This clonotype originated in a human donor with severe aplastic anemia or a healthy control (not recorded which). DNA for the CDR3: TGTGCCAGCAGCTTAGGACTAGCGAGGGAGACCCAGTACTTC. Translated, it gives CASSLGLARETQYF.